The 30 T cell receptor beta chains below were found in one sample sequenced in a study of T-cell memory formation after mild COVID-19. TCRdb ran MiXCR on the 5' RACE reads and lists one entry per CDR3 protein. Among around 250,000 distinct CDR3 sequences listed, under 20% were seen once. The sample was PBMCs or a T cell subset sorted from them (not recorded which). The receptors stem from a man younger than 35 who had mild COVID-19 (a few samples of this study predate the infection). Cell type and time point are not known.

This sequence joins TRBV12-3 or TRBV12-4 and TRBJ2-7, with D perhaps TRBD1 (6 bases). Deletions cut 6 bases from V and 4 bases from J, with 16 bases between. This CDR3 is built from 14 residues. CDR3 in DNA: TGTGCCAGCAGGGAATTACAGGGACCATACGAGCAGTACTTC. Translation: CASRELQGPYEQYF.

The gene calls are TRBV12-3 or TRBV12-4 and TRBJ1-2; D possibly corresponds to TRBD1 (5 bases). CDR3 size: 12 residues. V lost 4 bases and J lost 4, with 7 bases in between. This chain's CDR3 is CASSYQGYGYTF. The CDR3 DNA is TGTGCCAGCAGTTATCAGGGCTATGGCTACACCTTC.

This clonotype was counted a few times. The chain is built from TRBV6-5 and TRBJ1-1; D is ambiguous. The germline V gene has CDR1 MNHEY and CDR2 SVGAGI. The CDR3 sequence is 13 residues long. Trimming removed 10 bases from V and 1 base from J, with 13 bases in between. CDR3: CATLTGKNTEAFF. CDR3 DNA: TGTGCCACCTTAACGGGGAAGAACACTGAAGCTTTCTTT.

This clonotype was detected a few times. The gene calls are TRBV6-4 and TRBJ2-5; D might be TRBD1 or TRBD2, each matching 5 bases. The CDR3 is 13 amino acids. Germline V CDR1 and CDR2: MRHNA, SNTAGT. V dropped 4 bases and J dropped 4 bases, with 10 bases sitting between them. Here the CDR3 DNA reads TGTGCCAGCAGTGTTTTGAGGGGAGAGACCCAGTACTTC. Translating it yields CASSVLRGETQYF.

This clonotype was observed a few times. The chain employs TRBV20-1 and TRBJ1-2, with 9 nucleotides matching TRBD1. The CDR3 has 15 residues. With 5 bases clipped from V and 6 bases from J, the junction kept 13 bases outside the gene matches. The germline gives CDR1 DFQATT, CDR2 SNEGSKA (reference sequence). The CDR3 DNA reads as TGCAGTGCTCATAATCGGGACAGGGCACTTCATGGCTACACCTTC. Encoded protein: CSAHNRDRALHGYTF.

The chain uses TRBV4-1 and TRBJ2-7, with D tentatively TRBD1 (5 bases). The germline CDR1 and CDR2 sequences are MGHRA and YSYEKL. Trimming pared 7 bases from V and 0 bases from J, leaving 16 bases between. This CDR3 spans 15 amino acids. The chain's CDR3 is CASTTDWQGSYEQYF. The CDR3 DNA sequence: TGCGCCAGCACCACTGATTGGCAGGGCTCCTACGAGCAGTACTTC.

J is TRBJ1-3 and V is TRBV4-1; D unclear. CDR3 size: 15 residues. Trimming stripped 6 bases from V and 2 bases from J, with 14 bases between. Germline CDR1 is MGHRA and CDR2 is YSYEKL. Written as DNA, the CDR3 is TGCGCCAGCAGTCTCAGGCCAGTAGCTGGAAACACCATATATTTT. It specifies CASSLRPVAGNTIYF.

This clonotype showed up just a few times. This chain connects TRBV7-2 to TRBJ2-6, with no clear D. Trimming removed 5 bases from V and 2 bases from J, with 13 bases in between. This CDR3 has 16 amino acids. In germline, CDR1 is SGHTA, CDR2 FQGNSA. The CDR3 DNA sequence: TGTGCCAGCAGCACCCAACCCGGGCCTGGGGCCAACGTCCTGACTTTC. Its protein product is CASSTQPGPGANVLTF.

This clonotype appeared a few times. The genes are TRBV6-2 or TRBV6-3 and TRBJ1-2, with 10 bases lining up with TRBD1. Per germline, CDR1 MNHEY and CDR2 SVGEGT. With 5 bases clipped from V and 8 bases from J, the junction kept 14 bases outside the gene matches. CDR3 length equals 16 residues. CDR3 nucleotide sequence: TGTGCCAGCAGTACCCGACAGGGGGCCCGTGTAAGAGGCTACACCTTC. Translation: CASSTRQGARVRGYTF.

The sample holds many counts of this clonotype. The chain combines TRBV5-1 with TRBJ2-7, with 10 bases aligning to TRBD1. V shed 4 bases and J 6 bases; nucleotides not matched to a gene: 7. There are 14 residues in the CDR3. Germline lookup yields CDR1 SGHRS and CDR2 YFSETQ. The CDR3 region has the DNA TGCGCCAGCAGCCCCGGACAGGGGGAATGCGAGCAGTACGTC. This encodes CASSPGQGECEQYV.

The chain links TRBV11-2 to TRBJ2-7; no clear D gene. The V gene's germline CDR1 is SGHAT and CDR2 FQNNGV. Trimming removed 4 bases at V and 0 bases at J, with 10 bases between. The CDR3 spans 14 residues. The CDR3 spells CASSSPASSYEQYF. Here the CDR3 DNA reads TGTGCCAGCAGCTCACCGGCGTCCTCCTACGAGCAGTACTTC. The full variable domain, with the rest looked up from reference TRBV11-2 and TRBJ2-7, is EAGVAQSPRYKIIEKRQSVAFWCNPISGHATLYWYQQILGQGPKLLIQFQNNGVVDDSQLPKDRFSAERLKGVDSTLKIQPAKLEDSAVYLCASSSPASSYEQYFGPGTRLTVT.

In its sample, this clonotype was seen a few times. The chain couples TRBV29-1 to TRBJ2-3; 11 bases map to TRBD1. The germline CDR1 and CDR2 sequences are SQVTM and ANQGSEA. CDR3 length equals 13 residues. With 5 bases clipped from V and 4 bases from J, the junction kept 2 bases outside the gene matches. CDR3 sequence (DNA): TGCAGCGTTCCGGGACAGGGGGCAGATACGCAGTATTTT. It is translated as CSVPGQGADTQYF.

Ten or more counts support this clonotype. The J gene is TRBJ2-1, the V gene TRBV2, with 13 bases lining up with TRBD2. In germline, CDR1 is SNHLY, CDR2 FYNNEI. CDR3 length equals 15 residues. V shed 7 bases and J 8 bases; nucleotides not matched to a gene: 8. Here the CDR3 DNA reads TGTGCCAGCAACCCACGACTAGCGGGGGGCGATGAGCAGTTCTTC. This sequence encodes CASNPRLAGGDEQFF.

The DNA of the CDR3 is TGCGCCAGCAGCTCCAGCGGGAACAATGAGCAGTTCTTC. It encodes CASSSSGNNEQFF. V usage is TRBV5-1 and J usage is TRBJ2-1, with 7 bases that match TRBD2. This CDR3 is 13 amino acids long. Germline lookup yields CDR1 SGHRS and CDR2 YFSETQ. V was clipped by 3 bases and J by 5 bases; unmatched bases: 2.

This clonotype was seen more than once but under ten times. CDR3 in amino acids: CASSDRSSYNSPLHF. The DNA of the CDR3 is TGTGCCAGCAGTGATCGAAGCTCCTATAATTCACCCCTCCACTTT. The rearrangement joins TRBV2 to TRBJ1-6; no clear D gene. This CDR3 is built from 15 residues. Germline V gene data show CDR1 as SNHLY and CDR2 as FYNNEI. V gave up 3 bases and J gave up 0 bases, with 6 bases separating them.

The chain combines TRBV20-1 with TRBJ2-5; D is undetermined. This CDR3 contains 13 residues. V lost 6 bases and J 3 bases, leaving 14 bases between the germline ends. Germline lookup yields CDR1 DFQATT and CDR2 SNEGSKA (reference sequence). CDR3 loop: CSAPDNREETQYF. In DNA, the CDR3 is TGCAGTGCACCAGACAACCGGGAAGAGACCCAGTACTTC.

The sample holds many counts of this clonotype. This sequence joins TRBV7-7 and TRBJ2-3; 7 bases map to TRBD2. This CDR3 has 16 residues. From germline, CDR1 is SSHAT and CDR2 FNYEAQ (reference sequence). After removal of 7 bases from V and 0 bases from J, the junction contained 10 bases not matched to a gene. This CDR3 reads CASISRLAESTDTQYF. The CDR3 DNA reads TGTGCCAGCATCTCGCGGCTAGCGGAAAGCACAGATACGCAGTATTTT.

This clonotype has only a few counts. V and J are TRBV20-1 and TRBJ1-2; 7 bases line up with TRBD1. Germline loops: CDR1 DFQATT, CDR2 SNEGSKA (reference sequence). This CDR3 region has 17 residues. Trimming took 1 base from V and 3 from J; bases not matched to a gene: 14. The CDR3, as DNA: TGCAGTGCTAGAGGATTTGAACCAGGGGGAAGGTACTATGGCTACACCTTC. Protein sequence: CSARGFEPGGRYYGYTF.

The table lists this clonotype with many counts. CDR3 coding DNA: TGCAGTGCTAGAGATTCGGCTAGCGGGGGGGGCACAGATACGCAGTATTTT. It translates to CSARDSASGGGTDTQYF. This chain connects TRBV20-1 to TRBJ2-3; 12 bases align to TRBD2. Germline assignment: CDR1 DFQATT and CDR2 SNEGSKA (reference sequence). V lost 0 bases to trimming and J lost 1 base; unmatched junction nucleotides: 5. This CDR3 is 17 amino acids long.

The chain couples TRBV7-6 to TRBJ2-1; 7 bases agree with TRBD1. J was trimmed by 10 bases and V by 0 bases; bases with no gene match: 15. There are 17 residues in the CDR3. The germline CDR1 and CDR2 sequences are SGHVS and FNYEAQ. The chain's CDR3 is CASSLAEGGWVRSEQFF. The CDR3 bases are TGTGCCAGCAGCTTAGCCGAAGGGGGCTGGGTTCGAAGCGAGCAGTTCTTC. Together with reference TRBV7-6 and TRBJ2-1, the CDR3 gives the full variable domain: GAGVSQSPRYKVTKRGQDVALRCDPISGHVSLYWYRQALGQGPEFLTYFNYEAQQDKSGLPNDRFSAERPEGSISTLTIQRTEQRDSAMYRCASSLAEGGWVRSEQFFGPGTRLTVL.

Here the CDR3 DNA reads TGTGCCAGCAAAGACAGGGGGCAATGGGATTCTGAAAAACTGTTTTTT. Translated: CASKDRGQWDSEKLFF. This chain links TRBV6-6 with TRBJ1-4; 10 bases are a match to TRBD1. V lost 7 bases to trimming and J lost 7 bases; unmatched junction nucleotides: 12. Germline V CDR1 and CDR2: MNHNY, SVGAGI (reference sequence). The CDR3 length is 16 residues.

This clonotype was counted a few times. V and J are TRBV7-2 and TRBJ2-3; D may be TRBD2 (5 bases). The V end lost 7 bases, the J end lost 2 bases, and 16 bases lay between the germline ends. The germline V gene has CDR1 SGHTA and CDR2 FQGNSA. This CDR3 has 15 amino acids. CDR3 coding DNA: TGTGCCAGCAACCAAAACGGGGTACACACAGATACGCAGTATTTT. Its translation: CASNQNGVHTDTQYF. Complete variable domain (other parts from reference TRBV7-2 and TRBJ2-3): GAGVSQSPSNKVTEKGKDVELRCDPISGHTALYWYRQSLGQGLEFLIYFQGNSAPDKSGLPSDRFSAERTGGSVSTLTIQRTQQEDSAVYLCASNQNGVHTDTQYFGPGTRLTVL.

This clonotype was observed once. This chain joins TRBV5-1 and TRBJ1-3, with D unresolved. Trimming removed 4 bases from V and 4 bases from J, with 18 bases in between. The CDR3 has 16 residues. The V gene's germline CDR1 is SGHRS and CDR2 YFSETQ. This CDR3 is CASSVNREMKGNTIYF. The CDR3 bases are TGCGCCAGCAGCGTAAACCGGGAGATGAAGGGAAACACCATATATTTT.

This clonotype was seen more than once but under ten times. The V call is TRBV6-4, the J call TRBJ2-3; TRBD1 aligns across 7 bases. This CDR3 has 14 residues. V trimming: 1 base; J trimming: 4 bases; junction bases outside the gene matches: 2. The germline V gene has CDR1 MRHNA and CDR2 SNTAGT. The CDR3 here is CASSDWQGADTQYF. The CDR3 DNA is TGTGCCAGCAGTGACTGGCAGGGGGCAGATACGCAGTATTTT.

In this sample, this clonotype turned up a few times. The chain combines TRBV9 with TRBJ2-5; the D gene is possibly TRBD1 (6 bases). The germline V gene has CDR1 SGDLS and CDR2 YYNGEE. The V and J ends lost 4 bases and 3 bases respectively, with 10 bases between them. The CDR3 loop spans 13 amino acids. DNA of the CDR3: TGTGCCAGCAGCCACTACAGGGAAGAGACCCAGTACTTC. Translating it yields CASSHYREETQYF.

This clonotype was observed a handful of times. The gene calls are TRBV7-9 and TRBJ2-6, with a tentative D call TRBD1 (5 bases). The CDR3 extends over 15 amino acids. V was cut by 6 bases and J by 4 bases, with 13 bases left in between. Germline V gene lookup returns CDR1 SEHNR and CDR2 FQNEAQ (reference sequence). CDR3 sequence reads: CASSPPGNGANVLTF. The CDR3 nucleotides are TGTGCCAGCAGTCCTCCAGGGAACGGGGCCAACGTCCTGACTTTC. The whole variable domain, filled in from reference TRBV7-9 and TRBJ2-6, reads DTGVSQNPRHKITKRGQNVTFRCDPISEHNRLYWYRQTLGQGPEFLTYFQNEAQLEKSRLLSDRFSAERPKGSFSTLEIQRTEQGDSAMYLCASSPPGNGANVLTFGAGSRLTVL.

Comment on this clonotype: The junction shows a germline mismatch at one end, possibly a read error. The chain links TRBV20-1 to TRBJ1-1; 7 bases are a match to TRBD1. The CDR3 runs 14 residues. Germline CDR1 and CDR2: DFQATT and SNEGSKA (reference sequence). The CDR3 here is CSATPGTENTEAFF. CDR3 nucleotide sequence: TGCAGTGCCACCCCCGGGACAGAAAACACTGAAGCCTTCTTT.

V usage is TRBV29-1 and J usage is TRBJ2-2; no definite D call. The CDR3 length is 14 residues. The germline V gene encodes CDR1 SQVTM and CDR2 ANQGSEA. V was clipped by 5 bases and J by 2 bases, with 12 bases between them. CDR3 DNA: TGCAGCGTTTGTTCGGCAGACAACACCGGGGAGCTGTTTTTT. It specifies CSVCSADNTGELFF.

This clonotype was seen repeatedly, ten times or more. The chain combines TRBV7-2 with TRBJ2-5; 10 bases align to TRBD1. This CDR3 comprises 13 residues. Germline V gives CDR1 SGHTA, CDR2 FQGNSA. The J segment lost 4 bases and the V segment lost 5 bases, leaving 1 base of the junction unmatched. The CDR3 DNA is TGTGCCAGCAGCCGGGACAGGGGAGAGACCCAGTACTTC. Its protein is CASSRDRGETQYF.

This clonotype was counted a few times. The chain links TRBV20-1 to TRBJ1-4; weak D call: TRBD1 (6 bases). The CDR3 sequence is 14 residues long. V was pared by 0 bases and J by 5 bases, with 10 bases between. CDR1 DFQATT and CDR2 SNEGSKA come from the germline V gene (reference sequence). The CDR3 sequence: CSARDLGGNEKLFF. DNA for the CDR3: TGCAGTGCTAGAGATCTAGGGGGAAATGAAAAACTGTTTTTT.